These T cell receptor beta chains were read from a single sample in a study of T cells in localized non-small cell lung cancer. Libraries were prepared by immunoSEQ multiplex PCR; TCRdb keeps only in-frame clonotypes and omits some of them. The sample shows 4,000 to 5,000 clones, around 27% of them seen only once. The source material was lung tumor tissue, sampled before any cancer treatment. All receptors derive from a man aged 40 to 75 with stage II lung adenocarcinoma. Both conserved end residues are part of each CDR3. The order of the fields is J gene, clone size, D gene, V gene, CDR3 DNA, CDR3 protein. The D gene is left open where the match is weak. Not all rows give a size; the values are once, few, many and, for expanded clones, a class.

TRBJ2-7 | NA | TRBD1 | TRBV6-8 | TGTGCCAGCAGGCAGGGACAGTCCTACGAGCAGTACTTC | CASRQGQSYEQYF
TRBJ2-7 | few | TRBD1 | TRBV11-3 | TGTGCCAGCAGCGTCGGACAGGGGGCAAGGGAGCAGTACTTC | CASSVGQGAREQYF
TRBJ2-1 | NA | TRBD1 | TRBV28 | TGTGCCAGCAGCCGACCTATCGGGACAGGGGGATCAAATGAGCAGTTCTTC | CASSRPIGTGGSNEQFF
TRBJ1-4 | NA | TRBD1 | TRBV29-1 | TGCAGCGTTTACCAGGGGGGGGCTGAAAAACTGTTTTTT | CSVYQGGAEKLFF
TRBJ2-1 | NA | TRBD2 | TRBV23-1 | TGCGCCAGCAGCAGGGCGGGAGGGTACAATGAGCAGTTCTTC | CASSRAGGYNEQFF
TRBJ2-3 | NA | NA | TRBV30 | TGTGCCTGGAGACGGGTAGGGGATACGCAGTATTTT | CAWRRVGDTQYF
TRBJ1-2 | NA | NA | TRBV29-1 | TGCAGCGTTGAGCCACGGACAGACTTTAACTATGGCTACACCTTC | CSVEPRTDFNYGYTF
TRBJ2-3 | NA | TRBD2 | TRBV6-8 | TGTGCCAGCAGTCATCGGCTAGCGGGCACAGATACGCAGTATTTT | CASSHRLAGTDTQYF
TRBJ2-2 | NA | NA | TRBV19 | TGTGCCAGTAATGGGCAGGGGAGAAACGGGGAGCTGTTTTTT | CASNGQGRNGELFF
TRBJ2-7 | NA | TRBD2 | TRBV6-8 | TGTGCCATCAGTTCTAAGCGGGAGGGTCCTCAAAGCTTC | CAISSKREGPQSF
TRBJ2-1 | NA | TRBD2 | TRBV28 | TGTGCCAGCAGTTCCCTCGCGGGGGTGGTAGGGGAGCAGTTCTTC | CASSSLAGVVGEQFF
TRBJ1-1 | NA | TRBD1 | TRBV10-2 | TGCGCCAGCAGCCGGGGACAGGGGACTGAAGCTTTCTTT | CASSRGQGTEAFF
TRBJ1-5 | NA | NA | TRBV6-8 | TGTGCCAGCAGTGGGGGAGGGGTCGGCCAGCCCCAGCATTTT | CASSGGGVGQPQHF
TRBJ1-5 | few | NA | TRBV6-8 | TGTGCCAGCAGTTACCGGGACAGCAATCAGCCCCAGCATTTT | CASSYRDSNQPQHF
TRBJ2-5 | few | TRBD1 | TRBV2 | TGTGCCAGCTTACTAACAGGGGGTTTCCAAGAGACCCAGTACTTC | CASLLTGGFQETQYF
TRBJ2-3 | NA | NA | TRBV9 | TGTGCCAGCAGCGTGACAGGTGGGGGGTTTGGCACAGATACGCAGTATTTT | CASSVTGGGFGTDTQYF
TRBJ2-1 | NA | TRBD1 | TRBV5-1 | TGCGCCAGCAGCAGGACAGGGGACGCGTACAATGAGCAGTTCTTC | CASSRTGDAYNEQFF
TRBJ2-5 | NA | TRBD2 | TRBV14 | TGTGCCAGCAGCCCATCAAGGACTAGCAGGAGAGAGACCCAGTACTTC | CASSPSRTSRRETQYF
TRBJ2-5 | NA | NA | TRBV14 | TGTGCCAGCAGCCAAGAGTGGGGACAAGAGACCCAGTACTTC | CASSQEWGQETQYF
TRBJ2-1 | medium-sized | TRBD2 | TRBV9 | TGTGCCAGCAGCGTATTGAGCGGGAGTTATGAGCAGTTCTTC | CASSVLSGSYEQFF
TRBJ2-7 | NA | TRBD2 | TRBV28 | TGTGCCAGCAGTCTATCTAGCGGGAACAGGTACGAGCAGTACTTC | CASSLSSGNRYEQYF
TRBJ2-7 | few | NA | TRBV9 | TGTGCCAGCAGCTTTAACCCGGACCGAAGCTCCTACGAGCAGTACTTC | CASSFNPDRSSYEQYF
TRBJ2-1 | NA | TRBD1 | TRBV11-3 | TGTGCCAGCAGCTTCCTGGGACAGGTGACCACTGAGCAGTTCTTC | CASSFLGQVTTEQFF
TRBJ1-2 | NA | TRBD1 | TRBV9 | TGTGCCAGCAGTGGTAAGGGGGCGATTGTCGGCTACACCTTC | CASSGKGAIVGYTF
TRBJ2-3 | NA | NA | TRBV19 | TGTGCCAGTAGTATCAGACAGCGAGCTAGCACAGATACGCAGTATTTT | CASSIRQRASTDTQYF
TRBJ2-5 | NA | NA | TRBV2 | TGTGCCAGCAGTGAGGTAGGGGAGACCCAGTACTTC | CASSEVGETQYF
TRBJ1-2 | NA | NA | TRBV18 | TGTGCCAGCTCACAGAGGACTGACTATGGCTACACCTTC | CASSQRTDYGYTF
TRBJ1-2 | NA | NA | TRBV18 | TGTGCCAGCTCACCCGGTACAGGGCGAGCTAACTATGGCTACACCTTC | CASSPGTGRANYGYTF
TRBJ2-3 | NA | NA | TRBV28 | TGTGCCAGCAGTTTATACCCGGAAGGCACAGATACGCAGTATTTT | CASSLYPEGTDTQYF
TRBJ1-5 | NA | NA | TRBV19 | TGTGCCAGTAGTATGGACGGTAATGAGAATCAGCCCCAGCATTTT | CASSMDGNENQPQHF
TRBJ2-7 | NA | NA | TRBV28 | TGTGCCAGCAACCGTGAGGACGAGTTGGGCGAGCAGTACTTC | CASNREDELGEQYF
TRBJ2-1 | few | NA | TRBV11-3 | TGTGCCAGCAGCTTAAGTCAAAGGGACAATGAGCAGTTCTTC | CASSLSQRDNEQFF
TRBJ1-1 | once | TRBD1 | TRBV5-1 | TGCGCCAGCAGCGCACGGACAGGGGCCTCAGGTCGGAACACTGAAGCTTTCTTT | CASSARTGASGRNTEAFF
TRBJ2-1 | NA | NA | TRBV19 | TGTGCCAGTAGTGCCCTGATGCGGAGCAATGAGCAGTTCTTC | CASSALMRSNEQFF
TRBJ1-2 | NA | NA | TRBV19 | TGTGCCAGTAAAGGGCCAGGGGCGTTTTTTGACTATGGCTACACCTTC | CASKGPGAFFDYGYTF
TRBJ2-7 | medium-sized | TRBD2 | TRBV11-3 | TGTGCCAGCAGCTTAGGCGCTAGCGGGAACTACGAGCAGTACTTC | CASSLGASGNYEQYF
TRBJ1-3 | few | TRBD1 | TRBV11-3 | TGTGCCAGCAGCTTCGACAGGGGGCGCGAAAACACCATATATTTT | CASSFDRGRENTIYF
TRBJ1-2 | few | NA | TRBV7-2 | TGTGCCAGCATGAGGGACCCAGGTGGGTATGGCTACACCTTC | CASMRDPGGYGYTF
TRBJ1-2 | few | NA | TRBV9 | TGTGCCAGCAGCGTAGACACTACCTATGGCTACACCTTC | CASSVDTTYGYTF
TRBJ1-2 | NA | NA | TRBV11-3 | TGTGCCAGCAGCCTGGGAGGTTCGTTCGATGGCTACACCTTC | CASSLGGSFDGYTF
TRBJ2-3 | few | TRBD2 | TRBV28 | TGTGCCAGCAGAGCAAGCGGGGCCGACACAGATACGCAGTATTTT | CASRASGADTDTQYF
TRBJ1-4 | few | NA | TRBV25-1 | TGTGCCAGCAGTGACCGCAAGGCAAGGATAAATGAAAAACTGTTTTTT | CASSDRKARINEKLFF
TRBJ2-3 | NA | NA | TRBV30 | TGTGCCAGCCGGGACCCTTCTCGGGATACGCAGTATTTT | CASRDPSRDTQYF
TRBJ2-1 | few | NA | TRBV11-3 | TGTGCCAGCAGCTCCGCCGGGACCCTCTCCTACAATGAGCAGTTCTTC | CASSSAGTLSYNEQFF
TRBJ2-7 | NA | TRBD1 | TRBV6-8 | TGTGCCAGCAGTGAGGGACAGGCTGCTACCGGGTCGGAGCAGTACTTC | CASSEGQAATGSEQYF
TRBJ2-1 | NA | TRBD2 | TRBV11-3 | TGTGCCAGCAGGACAAACGGGAGGGCCGATGAGCAGTTCTTC | CASRTNGRADEQFF
TRBJ2-2 | NA | TRBD1 | TRBV9 | TGTGCCAGCAGTCGGACAGGGTTTGACGGGGAGCTGTTTTTT | CASSRTGFDGELFF
TRBJ2-5 | few | NA | TRBV11-3 | TGTGCCAGCGGACCGTCGGCAGGGGTAGAGACCCAGTACTTC | CASGPSAGVETQYF
TRBJ2-1 | NA | TRBD1 | TRBV11-3 | TGTGCCAGCAGCGTTAGGACAGGTCGCGAGGGTGAGCAGTTCTTC | CASSVRTGREGEQFF